This TCR beta chain was sequenced for a study of blood T cells in healthy people across ages. Per sample, a minimum of 6 million PBMCs were isolated. Germline CDR1 is ENHRY and CDR2 is SYGVKD. The CDR3 runs to 14 residues. The V and J ends lost 2 bases and 1 base respectively, with 8 bases between them. Study-level findings and limits: With unsorted PBMCs, a conclusive comparison of naive versus antigen-experienced cells was not possible.

For the second PCR, which ran for about 6 to 11 cycles, a sample-barcoded 5' primer and a J-beta primer mix were used. Per sample, CDR3-containing paired-end reads numbered at least 3 million. TCRdb reanalysed the 5' RACE reads using MiXCR and keeps one entry per CDR3 protein. The sample consists of hundreds of thousands of distinct CDR3 sequences, approximately 53% of them appearing once. In the case of this clonotype: Its specificity is unknown.

The genes are TRBV10-3 and TRBJ1-1; a weak D match, TRBD1 (5 bases). The clonotype was recovered from a man between 40 and 49 years old in good health. The sequenced sample was blood. The DNA for the CDR3 is TGTGCCATCAGTGAGCCGACAGAGAACACTGAAGCTTTCTTT. Protein sequence: CAISEPTENTEAFF.